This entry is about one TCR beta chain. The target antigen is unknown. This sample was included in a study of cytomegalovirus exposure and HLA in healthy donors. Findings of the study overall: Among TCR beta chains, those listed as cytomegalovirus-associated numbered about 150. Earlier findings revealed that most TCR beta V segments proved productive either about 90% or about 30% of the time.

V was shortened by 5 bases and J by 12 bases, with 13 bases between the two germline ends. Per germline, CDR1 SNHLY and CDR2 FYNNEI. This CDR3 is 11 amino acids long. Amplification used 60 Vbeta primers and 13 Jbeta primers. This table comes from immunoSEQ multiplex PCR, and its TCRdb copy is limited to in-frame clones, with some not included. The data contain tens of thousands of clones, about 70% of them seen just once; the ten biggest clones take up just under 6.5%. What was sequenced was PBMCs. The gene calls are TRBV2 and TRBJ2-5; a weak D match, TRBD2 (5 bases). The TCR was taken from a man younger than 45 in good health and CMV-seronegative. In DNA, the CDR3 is TGTGCCAGCAGTCCCCAAGAGAGGGAGTACTTC. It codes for CASSPQEREYF.